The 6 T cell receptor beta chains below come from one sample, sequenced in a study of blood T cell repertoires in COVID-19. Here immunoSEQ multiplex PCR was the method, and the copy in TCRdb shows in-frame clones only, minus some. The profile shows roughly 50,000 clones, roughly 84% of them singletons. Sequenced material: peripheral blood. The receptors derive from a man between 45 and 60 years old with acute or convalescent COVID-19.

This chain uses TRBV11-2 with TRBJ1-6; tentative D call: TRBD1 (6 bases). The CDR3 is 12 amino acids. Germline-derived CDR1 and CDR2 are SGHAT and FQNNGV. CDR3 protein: CGPGGGNSPLHF. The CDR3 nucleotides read TGTGGCCCGGGGGGCGGTAATTCACCCCTCCACTTT.

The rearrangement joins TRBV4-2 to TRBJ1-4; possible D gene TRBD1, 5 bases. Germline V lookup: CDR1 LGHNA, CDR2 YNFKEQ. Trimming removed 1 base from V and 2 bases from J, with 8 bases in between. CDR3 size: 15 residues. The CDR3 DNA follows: TGTGCCAGCAGCCAAGCTCAGGGTACTAATGAAAAACTGTTTTTT. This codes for CASSQAQGTNEKLFF.

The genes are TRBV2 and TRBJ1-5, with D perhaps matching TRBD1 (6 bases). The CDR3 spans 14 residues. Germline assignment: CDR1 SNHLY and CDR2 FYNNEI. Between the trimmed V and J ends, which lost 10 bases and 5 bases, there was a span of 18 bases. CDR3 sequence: CANSRGQSDQPQHF. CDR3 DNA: TGTGCCAACAGCCGGGGACAATCAGATCAGCCCCAGCATTTT.

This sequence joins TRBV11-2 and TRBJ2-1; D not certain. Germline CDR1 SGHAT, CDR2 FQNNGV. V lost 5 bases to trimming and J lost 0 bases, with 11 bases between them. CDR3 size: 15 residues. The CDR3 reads CASSLLLHSYNEQFF. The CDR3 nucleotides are TGTGCCAGCAGCCTCCTACTCCACTCCTACAATGAGCAGTTCTTC.

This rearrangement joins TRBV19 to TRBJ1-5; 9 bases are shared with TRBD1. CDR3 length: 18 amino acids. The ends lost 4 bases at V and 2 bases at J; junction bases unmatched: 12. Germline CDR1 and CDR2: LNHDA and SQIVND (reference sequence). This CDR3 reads CASSNRGQGHLGNQPQHF. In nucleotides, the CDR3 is TGTGCCAGTAGTAACAGGGGACAGGGTCATCTCGGCAATCAGCCCCAGCATTTT.

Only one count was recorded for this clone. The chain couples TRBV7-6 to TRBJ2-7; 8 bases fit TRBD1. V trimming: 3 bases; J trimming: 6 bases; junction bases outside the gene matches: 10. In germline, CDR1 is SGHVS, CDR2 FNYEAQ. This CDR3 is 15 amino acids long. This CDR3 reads CASSFSGTGQFEQYF. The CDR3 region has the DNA TGTGCCAGCAGCTTCTCCGGGACAGGTCAATTCGAGCAGTACTTC.